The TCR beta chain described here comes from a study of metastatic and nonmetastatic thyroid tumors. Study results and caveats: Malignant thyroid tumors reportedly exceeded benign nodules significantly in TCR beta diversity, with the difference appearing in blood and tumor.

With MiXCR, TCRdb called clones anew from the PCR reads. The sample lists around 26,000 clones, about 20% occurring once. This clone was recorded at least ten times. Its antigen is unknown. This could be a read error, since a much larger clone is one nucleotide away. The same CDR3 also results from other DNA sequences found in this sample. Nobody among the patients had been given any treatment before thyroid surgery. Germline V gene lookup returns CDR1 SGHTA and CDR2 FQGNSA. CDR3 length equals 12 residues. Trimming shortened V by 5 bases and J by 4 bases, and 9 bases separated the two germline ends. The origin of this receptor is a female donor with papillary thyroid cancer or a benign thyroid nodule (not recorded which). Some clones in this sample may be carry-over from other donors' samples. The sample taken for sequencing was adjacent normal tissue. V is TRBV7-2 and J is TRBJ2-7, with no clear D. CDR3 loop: CASSPSRYEQYF. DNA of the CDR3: TGTGCCAGCAGCCCCTCGCGGTACGAGCAGTACTTC.